Shown below are 18 T cell receptor beta chains from a single sample sequenced in a study of T cells in narcolepsy. Profiled with immunoSEQ multiplex PCR; TCRdb holds only in-frame clones, not every one. The sample lists 25,000 to 30,000 clones, 70% to 80% occurring once. The sequenced sample consisted of memory (CD45RA-) CD4+ T cells from blood. These receptors originate from a human donor in good health.

V gene TRBV28 combines with J gene TRBJ1-1; 9 bases match TRBD1. The trim removed 5 bases at V and 7 bases at J, leaving 8 bases unmatched. The CDR3 is made up of 14 amino acids. Germline assignment: CDR1 MDHEN and CDR2 SYDVKM. CDR3: CASSPTGGGGEAFF. CDR3 coding DNA: TGTGCCAGCAGTCCAACAGGGGGCGGAGGTGAAGCTTTCTTT. The full variable domain, completed using reference TRBV28 and TRBJ1-1, is DVKVTQSSRYLVKRTGEKVFLECVQDMDHENMFWYRQDPGLGLRLIYFSYDVKMKEKGDIPEGYSVSREKKERFSLILESASTNQTSMYLCASSPTGGGGEAFFGQGTRLTVV.

V gene TRBV19 combines with J gene TRBJ1-2; TRBD1 is a possible D gene (5 bases). The length of the CDR3 is 11 residues. Germline V gives CDR1 LNHDA, CDR2 SQIVND (reference sequence). Trimming removed 3 bases from V and 6 bases from J, with 5 bases in between. CDR3 nucleotides: TGTGCCAGTAGTATCAGGGATGGCTACACCTTC. Translation: CASSIRDGYTF.

The V and J genes are TRBV27 and TRBJ2-5; D assignment may be TRBD1 or TRBD2 (5 bases each). Germline CDR1 reads MNHEY; CDR2 reads SMNVEV (reference sequence). This CDR3 has 13 residues. Trimming cost V 3 bases and J 1 base, with 6 bases left between them. Here the CDR3 reads CASSFGTQETQYF. The CDR3 nucleotides are TGTGCCAGCAGTTTCGGGACCCAAGAGACCCAGTACTTC.

V gene TRBV20-1 combines with J gene TRBJ1-4; no firm D call. CDR1 is DFQATT, CDR2 SNEGSKA, per germline (reference sequence). CDR3 length: 11 amino acids. Trimming shortened V by 6 bases and J by 7 bases, and 9 bases separated the two germline ends. As DNA, the CDR3 is TGCAGTGCATCTCCGAGTGAAAAACTGTTTTTT. This sequence encodes CSASPSEKLFF.

This chain links TRBV11-1 with TRBJ1-2; TRBD1 might be the D (6 bases). This CDR3 comprises 15 residues. Germline CDR1 reads SGHAT; CDR2 reads FQDESV (reference sequence). V was pared by 5 bases and J by 3 bases, with 16 bases between. CDR3 residues: CASSPSGGIDYGYTF. CDR3 bases: TGTGCCAGCAGCCCATCGGGGGGCATCGACTATGGCTACACCTTC.

This clone has just a few counts. For the CDR3, the DNA is TGTGCCAGCAGTTTCGGGCAGTACTATGGCTACACCTTC. The encoded protein is CASSFGQYYGYTF. This chain joins TRBV28 and TRBJ1-2; unclear D gene. Per germline, CDR1 MDHEN and CDR2 SYDVKM. V shed 3 bases and J shed 3 bases, with 8 bases lying between them. The CDR3 spans 13 residues.

The chain uses TRBV18 and TRBJ2-3; 8 positions match TRBD2. This CDR3 region has 13 residues. The germline V gene encodes CDR1 KGHSH and CDR2 LQKENI. Losses at the gene ends were 4 bases for V and 7 bases for J; bases not matched to a gene: 4. The CDR3 spells CASSLGLENTQYF. CDR3 nucleotide sequence: TGTGCCAGCTCACTGGGACTAGAGAATACGCAGTATTTT. The full variable domain, completed using reference TRBV18 and TRBJ2-3, is NAGVMQNPRHLVRRRGQEARLRCSPMKGHSHVYWYRQLPEEGLKFMVYLQKENIIDESGMPKERFSAEFPKEGPSILRIQQVVRGDSAAYFCASSLGLENTQYFGPGTRLTVL.

The rearrangement uses TRBV20-1 and TRBJ2-3; D gene unclear. The CDR3 has 11 amino acids. V gave up 3 bases and J gave up 1 base, with 2 bases separating them. Germline CDR1 DFQATT, CDR2 SNEGSKA (reference sequence). Here the CDR3 reads CSARRTDTQYF. CDR3 coding DNA: TGCAGTGCTAGGCGCACAGATACGCAGTATTTT.

This clone occurred a few times. Mismatch with germline at one junction end may stem from a read error. This CDR3 is also generated by other DNA sequences in the sample. The chain is built from TRBV4-1 and TRBJ2-7, with D maybe TRBD2 (7 bases). Looked up from germline, CDR1 is MGHRA and CDR2 is YSYEKL. This CDR3 has 15 residues. CDR3 amino acids: CASSLGGGTSYEQYF. CDR3 coding DNA: TGTGCCAGCAGCCTCGGCGGGGGCACCTCCTACGAGCAGTACTTC.

The genes are TRBV7-9 and TRBJ2-7; 9 nucleotides align to TRBD1. The V and J ends lost 0 bases and 4 bases, in that order; junction bases with no gene match: 7. Germline CDR1 is SEHNR and CDR2 is FQNEAQ (reference sequence). This CDR3 is 16 amino acids long. CDR3 protein: CASSLAQGQGLYEQYF. As DNA, the CDR3 is TGTGCCAGCAGCTTAGCGCAGGGACAGGGCCTTTACGAGCAGTACTTC.

This clone was seen only once. The gene calls are TRBV5-8 and TRBJ1-6; a possible D gene is TRBD1 (6 bases). V lost 3 bases and J 5 bases, leaving 12 bases between the germline ends. Looked up from germline, CDR1 is SGHTS and CDR2 is YDEGEE. This CDR3 has 15 residues. The CDR3 nucleotides read TGTGCCAGCAGCTCCACAGGGTTCAATAATTCACCCCTCCACTTT. Its translation: CASSSTGFNNSPLHF.

The chain recombines TRBV27 with TRBJ2-3; D remains unclear. V lost 8 bases and J lost 2, with 14 bases in between. CDR1 MNHEY and CDR2 SMNVEV come from the germline V gene (reference sequence). The CDR3 consists of 14 residues. CDR3 nucleotide sequence: TGTGCCAGCGCCCGCCAGACTGTCACAGATACGCAGTATTTT. It translates to CASARQTVTDTQYF.

The chain carries TRBV7-6 and TRBJ2-7, with 12 bases that match TRBD2. CDR1 and CDR2 (germline): SGHVS, FNYEAQ. CDR3 length: 16 amino acids. V was pared by 1 base and J by 3 bases, with 4 bases of the junction left unmatched. CDR3 nucleotides: TGTGCCAGCAGCTTAGAGACTAGCGGGGGTAACTACGAGCAGTACTTC. Amino acid sequence: CASSLETSGGNYEQYF.

The CDR3 protein is CATSRDTQTQYF. In nucleotides, the CDR3 is TGTGCCACCAGCAGAGATACACAGACCCAGTACTTC. The rearrangement uses TRBV15 and TRBJ2-5; D gene uncertain. The CDR3 spans 12 residues. Germline V gene lookup returns CDR1 LNHNV and CDR2 YYDKDF (reference sequence). Deletions cut 0 bases from V and 6 bases from J, with 5 bases between.

V and J are TRBV6-6 and TRBJ2-3; 7 nucleotides align to TRBD2. The CDR3 is 14 amino acids. Germline V gene lookup returns CDR1 MNHNY and CDR2 SVGAGI (reference sequence). J was trimmed by 5 bases and V by 6 bases; bases with no gene match: 8. The CDR3, as DNA: TGTGCCAGCAGGAGAGGCGGGAGTGGAGATACGCAGTATTTT. Amino acid sequence: CASRRGGSGDTQYF.

The V gene is TRBV4-1, the J gene TRBJ2-3, with 14 bases that match TRBD2. The J segment lost 0 bases and the V segment lost 2 bases, leaving 10 bases of the junction unmatched. The V gene's germline CDR1 is MGHRA and CDR2 YSYEKL. This CDR3 contains 20 residues. CDR3 DNA: TGCGCCAGCAGCCAAAGGGGGACTAGCGGGGGTTCCTCTAGCACAGATACGCAGTATTTT. This translates into CASSQRGTSGGSSSTDTQYF.

Here the CDR3 reads CASSVSRGGSDEQFF. As DNA, the CDR3 is TGTGCCAGCTCAGTCTCACGGGGGGGCTCCGATGAGCAGTTCTTC. V and J are TRBV18 and TRBJ2-1; 8 positions match TRBD2. CDR1 is KGHSH and CDR2 is LQKENI in the germline V gene. V shed 5 bases and J 8 bases; nucleotides not matched to a gene: 11. The CDR3 has 15 amino acids. The variable domain in full, completed from reference TRBV18 and TRBJ2-1, reads NAGVMQNPRHLVRRRGQEARLRCSPMKGHSHVYWYRQLPEEGLKFMVYLQKENIIDESGMPKERFSAEFPKEGPSILRIQQVVRGDSAAYFCASSVSRGGSDEQFFGPGTRLTVL.

The J gene is TRBJ1-2, the V gene TRBV4-3; 9 bases match TRBD1. This CDR3 has 16 amino acids. Germline CDR1 reads LGHNA; CDR2 reads YSLEER. J was trimmed by 4 bases and V by 2 bases; bases with no gene match: 8. This chain's CDR3 is CASSQPGQGAFYGYTF. The CDR3 DNA reads TGCGCCAGCAGCCAACCGGGACAGGGAGCTTTCTATGGCTACACCTTC.